These 14 T cell receptor beta chains came from one sample sequenced in a study of blood T cell repertoires in COVID-19. Using immunoSEQ multiplex PCR, the repertoire was profiled, and TCRdb retains in-frame clones only, with some absent. Of roughly 250,000 clones listed, 86% are singletons. Sequencing used peripheral blood. The source is a woman aged 30 to 39 with COVID-19, enrolled during active disease.

This clone was detected once. The chain combines TRBV5-1 with TRBJ2-5; tentative D call: TRBD1 (5 bases). CDR3 length equals 13 residues. V was trimmed by 0 bases and J by 3 bases, leaving 6 bases between them. Germline lookup yields CDR1 SGHRS and CDR2 YFSETQ. In DNA form, the CDR3 reads TGCGCCAGCAGCTTGGAACAGGAAGAGACCCAGTACTTC. It is translated as CASSLEQEETQYF.

The chain carries TRBV7-9 and TRBJ2-3; 8 nucleotides line up with TRBD2. Germline V gene sequence: CDR1 SEHNR, CDR2 FQNEAQ (reference sequence). The J segment lost 6 bases and the V segment lost 3 bases, leaving 8 bases of the junction unmatched. This CDR3 comprises 15 residues. CDR3: CASSFVGLAPDTQYF. In DNA form, the CDR3 reads TGTGCCAGCAGCTTCGTAGGACTAGCTCCGGATACGCAGTATTTT.

This chain links TRBV5-1 with TRBJ2-2; 8 bases agree with TRBD1. CDR1 SGHRS and CDR2 YFSETQ come from the germline V gene. The CDR3 consists of 16 residues. V trimming: 1 base; J trimming: 4 bases; junction bases outside the gene matches: 6. This CDR3 reads CASSLYRGTFTGELFF. CDR3 DNA sequence: TGCGCCAGCAGCTTGTACAGGGGGACCTTCACCGGGGAGCTGTTTTTT.

J is TRBJ1-6 and V is TRBV2, with 7 bases fitting TRBD1. The CDR3 sequence is 17 residues long. J was trimmed by 4 bases and V by 6 bases; bases with no gene match: 12. CDR1 SNHLY and CDR2 FYNNEI come from the germline V gene. The CDR3 here is CASSDRDRDYYNSPLHF. The CDR3 nucleotides are TGTGCCAGCAGCGACCGGGACAGAGATTATTATAATTCACCCCTCCACTTT. The full variable domain, in which reference TRBV2 and TRBJ1-6 provide the parts outside the CDR3, is EPEVTQTPSHQVTQMGQEVILRCVPISNHLYFYWYRQILGQKVEFLVSFYNNEISEKSEIFDDQFSVERPDGSNFTLKIRSTKLEDSAMYFCASSDRDRDYYNSPLHFGNGTRLTVT.

The V call is TRBV21-1, the J call TRBJ2-1; the table's D call, TRBD2, has no DNA check behind it. TRBV21-1 is assigned pseudogene status. CDR3 length: 14 amino acids. The CDR3 is CASKRGTRNNEQFF. For the CDR3, the DNA is TGTGCCAGCAAGCGGGGGACCAGAAACAATGAGCAGTTCTTC.

The rearrangement uses TRBV5-1 and TRBJ1-2; 7 nucleotides line up with TRBD1. The germline V gene has CDR1 SGHRS and CDR2 YFSETQ. J lost 7 bases, V lost 4 bases, and 7 bases had no gene match. The CDR3 contains 13 residues. The CDR3 bases are TGCGCCAGCAGCGATGCGACAGGGTCTGGCTACACCTTC. Translating it yields CASSDATGSGYTF.

The count of this clone is one. V is TRBV6-5 and J is TRBJ2-5; D gene unclear. The germline V and J ends were trimmed by 5 bases and 2 bases, with 9 bases remaining between them. This CDR3 comprises 13 residues. The germline V gene encodes CDR1 MNHEY and CDR2 SVGAGI. The CDR3 bases are TGTGCCAGCAGTCGACTTACTCAAGAGACCCAGTACTTC. Translated: CASSRLTQETQYF.

This chain connects TRBV12-3 or TRBV12-4 to TRBJ1-5; D is perhaps TRBD1 (5 bases). V shed 7 bases and J shed 6 bases, with 13 bases lying between them. This CDR3 is built from 13 residues. The CDR3 loop reads CASTLRRGQPQHF. CDR3 nucleotides: TGTGCCAGCACCCTTAGGAGGGGTCAGCCCCAGCATTTT.

V usage is TRBV5-6 and J usage is TRBJ2-5, with 13 bases identical to TRBD2. Germline-derived CDR1 and CDR2 are SGHDT and YYEEEE. Trimming removed 7 bases from V and 2 bases from J; junction bases left unmatched: 5. CDR3 length: 15 amino acids. The CDR3 loop is CASATSGGSQETQYF. As DNA, the CDR3 is TGTGCCAGCGCGACTAGCGGGGGGTCACAAGAGACCCAGTACTTC.

This clone was seen a single time. The chain links TRBV25-1 to TRBJ2-3; a weak D match, TRBD1 (6 bases). Trimming took off 5 bases at V and 6 bases at J, with 15 bases between the two ends. The CDR3 has 14 amino acids. Germline values: CDR1 MGHDK, CDR2 SYGVNS. CDR3 sequence: CASSTPTGSDTQYF. The CDR3 region has the DNA TGTGCCAGCAGTACCCCGACAGGTTCTGATACGCAGTATTTT.

The chain carries TRBV7-2 and TRBJ2-3, with TRBD2 as a possible D gene (6 bases). The germline V gene encodes CDR1 SGHTA and CDR2 FQGNSA. The V end was cut by 5 bases, the J end by 9 bases, with 18 bases between. This CDR3 comprises 14 residues. CDR3 amino acids: CASSPEALGRTQYF. The DNA for the CDR3 is TGTGCCAGCAGCCCCGAGGCCTTGGGGAGGACGCAGTATTTT.

This chain links TRBV5-4 with TRBJ2-2; 10 nucleotides align to TRBD2. Germline-derived CDR1 and CDR2 are SGHNT and YYREEE (reference sequence). CDR3 length: 16 residues. The trim removed 3 bases at V and 1 base at J, leaving 3 bases unmatched. CDR3 residues: CASSSGLARNTGELFF. CDR3 in DNA: TGTGCCAGCAGCTCGGGACTAGCGAGGAACACCGGGGAGCTGTTTTTT.

V is TRBV7-2 and J is TRBJ2-1; 8 bases are shared with TRBD2. The CDR3 length is 16 residues. Trimming cost V 4 bases and J 0 bases; bases outside gene matches: 5. Germline V gene data show CDR1 as SGHTA and CDR2 as FQGNSA. The CDR3 nucleotides read TGTGCCAGCAGCTCCTCACTAGCGGCCTCCTACAATGAGCAGTTCTTC. Residues: CASSSSLAASYNEQFF.

The gene calls are TRBV6-5 and TRBJ1-5; D ambiguous. This CDR3 has 12 residues. Trimming removed 5 bases at V and 4 bases at J, with 6 bases between. Germline CDR1 MNHEY, CDR2 SVGAGI. In nucleotides, the CDR3 is TGTGCCAGCAGTACCACAAATCAGCCCCAGCATTTT. Protein: CASSTTNQPQHF.